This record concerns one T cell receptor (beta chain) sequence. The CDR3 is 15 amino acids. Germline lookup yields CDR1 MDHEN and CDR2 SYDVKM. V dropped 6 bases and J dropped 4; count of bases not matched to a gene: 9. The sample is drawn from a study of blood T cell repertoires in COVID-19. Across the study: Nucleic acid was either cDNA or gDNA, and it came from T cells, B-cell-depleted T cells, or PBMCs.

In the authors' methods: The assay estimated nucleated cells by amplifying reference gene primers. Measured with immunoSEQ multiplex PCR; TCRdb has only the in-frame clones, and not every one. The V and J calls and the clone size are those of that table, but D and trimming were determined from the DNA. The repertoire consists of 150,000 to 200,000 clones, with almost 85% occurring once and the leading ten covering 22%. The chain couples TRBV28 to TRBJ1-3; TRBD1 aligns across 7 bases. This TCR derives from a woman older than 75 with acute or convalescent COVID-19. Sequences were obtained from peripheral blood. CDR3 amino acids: CASSRTGVQGNTIYF. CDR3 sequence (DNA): TGTGCCAGCAGCCGTACAGGGGTGCAAGGAAACACCATATATTTT.